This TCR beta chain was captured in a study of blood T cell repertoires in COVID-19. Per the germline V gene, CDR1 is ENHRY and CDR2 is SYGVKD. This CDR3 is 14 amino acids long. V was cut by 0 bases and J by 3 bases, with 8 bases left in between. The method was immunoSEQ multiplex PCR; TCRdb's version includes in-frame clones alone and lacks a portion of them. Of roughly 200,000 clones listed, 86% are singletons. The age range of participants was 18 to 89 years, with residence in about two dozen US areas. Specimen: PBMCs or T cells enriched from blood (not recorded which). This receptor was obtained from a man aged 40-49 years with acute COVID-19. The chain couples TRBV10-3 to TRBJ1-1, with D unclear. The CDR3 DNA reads TGTGCCATCAGTGAGTCGTTGGCAGACACTGAAGCTTTCTTT. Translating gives CAISESLADTEAFF.